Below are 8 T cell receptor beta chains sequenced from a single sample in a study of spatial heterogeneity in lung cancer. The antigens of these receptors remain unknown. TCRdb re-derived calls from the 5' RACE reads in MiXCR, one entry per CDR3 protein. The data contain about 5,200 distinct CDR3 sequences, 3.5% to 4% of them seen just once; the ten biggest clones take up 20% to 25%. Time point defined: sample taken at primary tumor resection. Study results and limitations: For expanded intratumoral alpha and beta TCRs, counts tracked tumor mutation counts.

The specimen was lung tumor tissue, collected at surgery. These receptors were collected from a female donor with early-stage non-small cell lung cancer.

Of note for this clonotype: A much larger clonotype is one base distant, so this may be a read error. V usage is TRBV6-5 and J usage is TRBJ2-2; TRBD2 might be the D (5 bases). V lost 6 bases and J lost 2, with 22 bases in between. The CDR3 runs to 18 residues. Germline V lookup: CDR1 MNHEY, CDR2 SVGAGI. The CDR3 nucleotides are TGTGCCAGCAGCTGGGAGTCCGATTTAGGAATCAACACCGGGGAGCTGTTTTTT. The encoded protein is CASSWESDLGINTGELFF.

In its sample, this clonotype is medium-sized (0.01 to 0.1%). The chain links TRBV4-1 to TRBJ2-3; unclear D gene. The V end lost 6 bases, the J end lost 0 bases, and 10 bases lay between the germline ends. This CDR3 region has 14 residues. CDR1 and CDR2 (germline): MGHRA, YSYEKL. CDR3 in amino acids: CASSGQASTDTQYF. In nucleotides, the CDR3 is TGCGCCAGCAGTGGGCAGGCCAGCACAGATACGCAGTATTTT.

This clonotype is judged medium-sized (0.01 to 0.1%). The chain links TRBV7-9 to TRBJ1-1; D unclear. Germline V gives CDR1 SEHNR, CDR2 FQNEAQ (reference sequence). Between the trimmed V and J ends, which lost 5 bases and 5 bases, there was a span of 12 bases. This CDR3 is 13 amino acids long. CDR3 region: CASSRAQRTEAFF. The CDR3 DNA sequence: TGTGCCAGCAGCCGCGCCCAGAGGACTGAAGCTTTCTTT.

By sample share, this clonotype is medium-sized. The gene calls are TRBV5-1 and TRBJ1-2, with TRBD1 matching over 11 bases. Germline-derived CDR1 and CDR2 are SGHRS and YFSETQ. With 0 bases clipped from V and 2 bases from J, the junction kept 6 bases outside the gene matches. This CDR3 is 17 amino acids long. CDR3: CASSLARTGGDNYGYTF. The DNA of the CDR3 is TGCGCCAGCAGCTTGGCCAGGACAGGGGGCGACAACTATGGCTACACCTTC.

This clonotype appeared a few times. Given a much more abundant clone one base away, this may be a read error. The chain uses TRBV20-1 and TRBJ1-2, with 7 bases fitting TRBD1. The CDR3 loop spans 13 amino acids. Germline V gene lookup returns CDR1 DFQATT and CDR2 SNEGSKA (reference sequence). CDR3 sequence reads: CSAFTGDNYGYNF. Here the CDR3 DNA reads TGCAGTGCTTTTACAGGGGACAACTATGGCTACAACTTC.

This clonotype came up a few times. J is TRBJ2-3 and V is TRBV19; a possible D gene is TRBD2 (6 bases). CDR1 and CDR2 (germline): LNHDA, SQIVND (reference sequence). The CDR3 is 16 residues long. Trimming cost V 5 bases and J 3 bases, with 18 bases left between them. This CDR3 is CASSPSPGDPTDTQYF. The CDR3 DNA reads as TGTGCCAGTAGTCCAAGTCCGGGGGATCCTACAGATACGCAGTATTTT.

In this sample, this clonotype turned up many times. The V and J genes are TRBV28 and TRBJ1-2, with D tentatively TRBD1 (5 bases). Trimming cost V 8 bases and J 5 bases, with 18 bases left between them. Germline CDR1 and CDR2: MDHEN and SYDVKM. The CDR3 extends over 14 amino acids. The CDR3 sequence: CASRLPGTAYGYTF. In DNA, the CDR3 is TGTGCCAGCCGACTCCCCGGGACGGCATATGGCTACACCTTC.

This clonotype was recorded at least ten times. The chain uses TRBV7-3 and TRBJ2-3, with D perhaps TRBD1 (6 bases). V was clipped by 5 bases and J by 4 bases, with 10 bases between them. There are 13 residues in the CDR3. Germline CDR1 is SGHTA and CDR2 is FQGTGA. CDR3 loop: CASSRTGPDTQYF. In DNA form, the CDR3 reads TGTGCCAGCAGCCGCACAGGGCCAGATACGCAGTATTTT.